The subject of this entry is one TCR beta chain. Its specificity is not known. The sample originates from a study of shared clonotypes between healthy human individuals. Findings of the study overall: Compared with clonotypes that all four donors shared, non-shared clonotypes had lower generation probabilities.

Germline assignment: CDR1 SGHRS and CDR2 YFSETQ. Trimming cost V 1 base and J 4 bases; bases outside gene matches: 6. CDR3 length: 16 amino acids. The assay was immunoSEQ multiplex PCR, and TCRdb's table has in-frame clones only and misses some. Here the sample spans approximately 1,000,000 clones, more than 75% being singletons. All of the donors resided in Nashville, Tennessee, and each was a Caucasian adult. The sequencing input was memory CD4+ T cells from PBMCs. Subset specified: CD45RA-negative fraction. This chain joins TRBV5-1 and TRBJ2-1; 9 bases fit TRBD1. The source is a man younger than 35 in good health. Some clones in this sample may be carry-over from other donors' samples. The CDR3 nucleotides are TGCGCCAGCAGCTTGTTAGTGACAGGGGGTTACAATGAGCAGTTCTTC. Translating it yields CASSLLVTGGYNEQFF. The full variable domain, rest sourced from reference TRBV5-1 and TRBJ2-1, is KAGVTQTPRYLIKTRGQQVTLSCSPISGHRSVSWYQQTPGQGLQFLFEYFSETQRNKGNFPGRFSGRQFSNSRSEMNVSTLELGDSALYLCASSLLVTGGYNEQFFGPGTRLTVL.